This T cell receptor beta chain was recovered during a study of post-analysis software for immune sequencing data. Study as a whole: Relapsing-remitting, secondary progressive and progressive-relapsing multiple sclerosis were all included among the disease courses. Study-level points and caveats: A significant reduction in normalized Chao1 diversity was observed in multiple sclerosis patients versus controls. Among several TRBV segments more frequent in patients than controls were TRBV5-6, TRBV5-1 and TRBV20-1. Under the F measure, samples that were prepared in one batch clustered strongly together.

Per germline, CDR1 MNHNS and CDR2 SASEGT. Between the trimmed V and J ends, which lost 5 bases and 0 bases, there was a span of 8 bases. CDR3 size: 14 residues. TCR beta cDNA libraries included unique molecular identifiers. When 1 to 10 million T cells were used, they gave approximately 450,000 cDNA molecules. TCRdb passed the PCR reads through MiXCR, listing each CDR3 protein once. The table lists roughly 430,000 distinct CDR3 sequences, 35% to 45% of them singletons, with 7.6% in the top ten. This clonotype was seen just once. Its antigen is as yet unknown. This clonotype was obtained from a girl aged 2 to 10 with multiple sclerosis. Material: blood. The chain carries TRBV6-1 and TRBJ2-4; tentatively, D is TRBD2 (5 bases). Here the CDR3 reads CASSTGIAKNIQYF. DNA for the CDR3: TGTGCCAGCAGTACGGGGATAGCCAAAAACATTCAGTACTTC.